One sample yielded the 27 T cell receptor beta chains listed below, sequenced in a study of blood T cell repertoires in COVID-19. Measured with immunoSEQ multiplex PCR; TCRdb has only the in-frame clones, and not every one. In the table there are 150,000 to 200,000 clones, over 75% of which are singletons. What was sequenced was PBMCs or T cells enriched from blood (not recorded which). Every receptor here comes from a woman aged 18-30 years who had recovered from COVID-19.

The chain uses TRBV29-1 and TRBJ1-2, with 9 positions matching TRBD1. Per the germline V gene, CDR1 is SQVTM and CDR2 is ANQGSEA. CDR3 length equals 13 residues. Unmatched junction bases numbered 6, after V lost 6 bases and J lost 4 bases. The CDR3 here is CSVKQGAGYGYTF. The DNA for the CDR3 is TGCAGCGTGAAACAGGGGGCTGGCTATGGCTACACCTTC. The variable domain in full, completed from reference TRBV29-1 and TRBJ1-2, reads SAVISQKPSRDICQRGTSLTIQCQVDSQVTMMFWYRQQPGQSLTLIATANQGSEATYESGFVIDKFPISRPNLTFSTLTVSNMSPEDSSIYLCSVKQGAGYGYTFGSGTRLTVV.

This chain uses TRBV19 with TRBJ1-2; no clear D gene. The CDR3 runs 16 residues. Germline CDR1 and CDR2: LNHDA and SQIVND (reference sequence). Deletions cut 3 bases from V and 4 bases from J, with 18 bases between. The CDR3 sequence is CASSIGQEAFSYGYTF. In DNA, the CDR3 is TGTGCCAGTAGTATTGGCCAGGAGGCTTTTAGCTATGGCTACACCTTC.

The chain is built from TRBV9 and TRBJ1-1, with D possibly being TRBD1 (6 bases). The V end lost 3 bases, the J end lost 1 base, and 10 bases lay between the germline ends. Germline V CDR1 and CDR2: SGDLS, YYNGEE. The CDR3 spans 14 residues. For the CDR3, the DNA is TGTGCCAGCAGCGCCACAGGGACGAACACTGAAGCTTTCTTT. It encodes CASSATGTNTEAFF.

V is TRBV5-1 and J is TRBJ1-5; 8 nucleotides line up with TRBD1. This CDR3 contains 14 residues. Germline V CDR1 and CDR2: SGHRS, YFSETQ. J lost 2 bases, V lost 3 bases, and 1 base had no gene match. CDR3 region: CASSSTGGNQPQHF. DNA for the CDR3: TGCGCCAGCAGCTCGACAGGGGGCAATCAGCCCCAGCATTTT. The complete variable domain, with remaining parts taken from reference TRBV5-1 and TRBJ1-5, reads KAGVTQTPRYLIKTRGQQVTLSCSPISGHRSVSWYQQTPGQGLQFLFEYFSETQRNKGNFPGRFSGRQFSNSRSEMNVSTLELGDSALYLCASSSTGGNQPQHFGDGTRLSIL.

This rearrangement joins TRBV28 to TRBJ1-2, with 9 nucleotides matching TRBD1. The CDR3 length is 14 residues. Losses at the gene ends were 6 bases for V and 6 bases for J; bases not matched to a gene: 8. In germline, CDR1 is MDHEN, CDR2 SYDVKM. The CDR3 spells CASRRQQGANGYTF. Here the CDR3 DNA reads TGTGCCAGCAGACGCCAACAGGGGGCGAATGGCTACACCTTC.

The gene calls are TRBV28 and TRBJ1-1; TRBD1 agrees at 8 bases. The CDR3 loop spans 14 amino acids. After removal of 8 bases from V and 2 bases from J, the junction contained 7 bases not matched to a gene. Germline V gives CDR1 MDHEN, CDR2 SYDVKM. CDR3 coding DNA: TGTGCCAGCGTTATTCAGGGGGCTAACACTGAAGCTTTCTTT. Protein: CASVIQGANTEAFF.

The chain uses TRBV29-1 and TRBJ1-4, with 12 nucleotides matching TRBD1. Germline V CDR1 and CDR2: SQVTM, ANQGSEA. This CDR3 region has 14 residues. V was clipped by 8 bases and J by 5 bases; unmatched bases: 6. The CDR3: CSTGTGGPNEKLFF. As DNA, the CDR3 is TGCAGCACCGGGACAGGGGGCCCGAATGAAAAACTGTTTTTT. Full variable domain (remainder filled in from reference TRBV29-1 and TRBJ1-4): SAVISQKPSRDICQRGTSLTIQCQVDSQVTMMFWYRQQPGQSLTLIATANQGSEATYESGFVIDKFPISRPNLTFSTLTVSNMSPEDSSIYLCSTGTGGPNEKLFFGSGTQLSVL.

This clone occurred a few times. The chain joins TRBV7-2 to TRBJ2-7; D call uncertain. This CDR3 has 15 residues. V was shortened by 1 base and J by 1 base, with 11 bases between the two germline ends. The germline CDR1 and CDR2 sequences are SGHTA and FQGNSA. The DNA for the CDR3 is TGTGCCAGCAGCTTAGGTCACGGCGGTTCCTACGAGCAGTACTTC. It is translated as CASSLGHGGSYEQYF.

The chain uses TRBV3-1 (or the pseudogene TRBV3-2) and TRBJ1-2; D is undetermined. Germline assignment: CDR1 LGHDT and CDR2 YNNKEL (reference sequence). This CDR3 has 14 residues. With 0 bases removed from V and 13 bases from J, the gap between germline ends came to 18 bases. The CDR3 protein is CASSQDLTAPLPTF. Here the CDR3 DNA reads TGTGCCAGCAGCCAAGATCTAACCGCCCCCCTTCCCACCTTC.

This chain joins TRBV19 and TRBJ2-4; D unclear. CDR3 length equals 16 residues. Trimming took 0 bases from V and 0 from J, leaving 9 bases between them. From germline, CDR1 is LNHDA and CDR2 SQIVND (reference sequence). The DNA of the CDR3 is TGTGCCAGTAGTATAGATAATAAAATAGCCAAAAACATTCAGTACTTC. This codes for CASSIDNKIAKNIQYF.

This clone was recorded only once. V usage is TRBV7-2 and J usage is TRBJ2-1, with D unclear. V lost 5 bases to trimming and J lost 7 bases, with 12 bases between them. This CDR3 has 13 residues. Germline V gives CDR1 SGHTA, CDR2 FQGNSA. CDR3 DNA sequence: TGTGCCAGCAGCCCCTCCGGTCTAAATGAGCAGTTCTTC. Translated, it gives CASSPSGLNEQFF. Combining the CDR3 with reference TRBV7-2 and TRBJ2-1 gives the whole variable domain GAGVSQSPSNKVTEKGKDVELRCDPISGHTALYWYRQSLGQGLEFLIYFQGNSAPDKSGLPSDRFSAERTGGSVSTLTIQRTQQEDSAVYLCASSPSGLNEQFFGPGTRLTVL.

The chain couples TRBV24-1 to TRBJ2-3; tentative D call: TRBD2 (5 bases). Germline-derived CDR1 and CDR2 are KGHDR and SFDVKD. Trimming stripped 5 bases from V and 2 bases from J, with 7 bases between. The length of the CDR3 is 13 residues. CDR3 coding DNA: TGTGCCACCAGTGGAGGGTTCACAGATACGCAGTATTTT. Its protein product is CATSGGFTDTQYF.

The rearrangement links TRBV6-2 or TRBV6-3 to TRBJ2-1, with TRBD2 identical over 9 bases. Unmatched junction bases numbered 15, after V lost 4 bases and J lost 2 bases. This CDR3 contains 19 residues. Germline assignment: CDR1 MNHEY and CDR2 SVGEGT. The CDR3 sequence is CASSSGASGETSPYNEQFF. The CDR3 DNA reads as TGTGCCAGCAGTTCTGGGGCTAGCGGGGAAACGTCGCCCTACAATGAGCAGTTCTTC.

The rearrangement joins TRBV11-2 to TRBJ1-1, with D hard to call. This CDR3 contains 16 residues. The V end was cut by 0 bases, the J end by 1 base, with 12 bases between. Germline lookup yields CDR1 SGHAT and CDR2 FQNNGV. Written as DNA, the CDR3 is TGTGCCAGCAGCTTAGATCAACCGGGTTGGAACACTGAAGCTTTCTTT. Protein sequence: CASSLDQPGWNTEAFF.

The chain is built from TRBV28 and TRBJ1-5; possibly TRBD1 for D (5 bases). The CDR3 loop spans 13 amino acids. V gave up 3 bases and J gave up 6 bases, with 9 bases separating them. The germline V gene has CDR1 MDHEN and CDR2 SYDVKM. CDR3 DNA: TGTGCCAGCAGTTTCAAGGGGCCTCAGCCCCAGCATTTT. It yields the protein CASSFKGPQPQHF.

This clone was seen only a few times. The J gene is TRBJ2-7, the V gene TRBV5-4, with D perhaps matching TRBD2 (5 bases). The CDR3 extends over 13 amino acids. V lost 2 bases, J lost 3 bases, and 9 bases lay in between. Germline loops: CDR1 SGHNT, CDR2 YYREEE (reference sequence). CDR3 region: CASSFTGIYEQYF. CDR3 nucleotide sequence: TGTGCCAGCAGCTTTACGGGGATCTACGAGCAGTACTTC.

V and J are TRBV7-3 and TRBJ1-2; 8 bases match TRBD1. CDR3 length equals 14 residues. Germline trimming cut 5 bases from V and 4 bases from J; bases unmatched to any gene: 6. Germline CDR1 reads SGHTA; CDR2 reads FQGTGA. DNA of the CDR3: TGTGCCAGCAGCCCAGGAGGACAGGGCTATGGCTACACCTTC. Its translation is CASSPGGQGYGYTF.

This sequence joins TRBV2 and TRBJ1-1; TRBD1 matches at 7 bases. With 3 bases clipped from V and 0 bases from J, the junction kept 4 bases outside the gene matches. Germline V CDR1 and CDR2: SNHLY, FYNNEI. This CDR3 is built from 15 residues. Here the CDR3 reads CASSEDRPLNTEAFF. For the CDR3, the DNA is TGTGCCAGCAGTGAGGACAGGCCCTTGAACACTGAAGCTTTCTTT.

This chain joins TRBV27 and TRBJ1-4; 10 positions match TRBD1. The germline gives CDR1 MNHEY, CDR2 SMNVEV (reference sequence). The CDR3 consists of 15 residues. V was pared by 6 bases and J by 2 bases, with 3 bases of the junction left unmatched. The CDR3 here is CASRPTGGTNEKLFF. The CDR3 region has the DNA TGTGCCAGCAGGCCGACAGGGGGCACTAATGAAAAACTGTTTTTT.

The gene calls are TRBV2 and TRBJ1-4; D gene ambiguous. Trimming removed 2 bases at V and 12 bases at J, with 10 bases between. The germline CDR1 and CDR2 sequences are SNHLY and FYNNEI. This CDR3 spans 12 amino acids. The CDR3 here is CASSELDGQLFF. In DNA, the CDR3 is TGTGCCAGCAGTGAATTGGATGGGCAACTGTTTTTT. The full variable domain, in which reference TRBV2 and TRBJ1-4 provide the parts outside the CDR3, is EPEVTQTPSHQVTQMGQEVILRCVPISNHLYFYWYRQILGQKVEFLVSFYNNEISEKSEIFDDQFSVERPDGSNFTLKIRSTKLEDSAMYFCASSELDGQLFFGSGTQLSVL.

The rearrangement joins TRBV7-2 to TRBJ2-7; 7 bases agree with TRBD1. Trimming removed 1 base from V and 2 bases from J; junction bases left unmatched: 8. CDR3 length equals 16 residues. The germline V gene has CDR1 SGHTA and CDR2 FQGNSA. The CDR3 here is CASSLERQGLPYEQYF. DNA of the CDR3: TGTGCCAGCAGCTTAGAGAGACAGGGCCTACCCTACGAGCAGTACTTC.

V is TRBV27 and J is TRBJ2-2, with unresolved D. The CDR3 has 15 amino acids. Germline V gives CDR1 MNHEY, CDR2 SMNVEV (reference sequence). Trimming shortened V by 7 bases and J by 5 bases, and 17 bases separated the two germline ends. The CDR3 DNA is TGTGCCAGCAAGGCCTCTGACAAACTGACCGGGGAGCTGTTTTTT. Protein product: CASKASDKLTGELFF.

The chain joins TRBV6-1 to TRBJ2-5, with 7 bases that match TRBD2. Germline CDR1 and CDR2: MNHNS and SASEGT. V lost 1 base to trimming and J lost 1 base; unmatched junction nucleotides: 3. The CDR3 contains 15 residues. CDR3 protein: CASSEGGGPQETQYF. The CDR3 nucleotides read TGTGCCAGCAGTGAAGGGGGGGGACCCCAAGAGACCCAGTACTTC.

The chain recombines TRBV4-3 with TRBJ2-3, with TRBD1 as a possible D gene (6 bases). Germline V gene sequence: CDR1 LGHNA, CDR2 YSLEER. V lost 0 bases and J lost 0, with 16 bases in between. The CDR3 has 18 residues. The DNA of the CDR3 is TGCGCCAGCAGCCAAGAAGGGGGACCTACCCTTAGCACAGATACGCAGTATTTT. This encodes CASSQEGGPTLSTDTQYF.

J is TRBJ2-3 and V is TRBV6-4; 7 bases fit TRBD2. There are 14 residues in the CDR3. Germline trimming cut 5 bases from V and 0 bases from J; bases unmatched to any gene: 2. CDR1 is MRHNA, CDR2 SNTAGT, per germline. This CDR3 reads CASSWGGSTDTQYF. The CDR3 nucleotides are TGTGCCAGCAGTTGGGGGGGTAGCACAGATACGCAGTATTTT.

V gene TRBV3-1 (or the pseudogene TRBV3-2) combines with J gene TRBJ1-6, with D perhaps matching TRBD1 (5 bases). V lost 0 bases and J 10 bases, leaving 19 bases between the germline ends. Germline V lookup: CDR1 LGHDT, CDR2 YNNKEL (reference sequence). CDR3 length: 17 residues. CDR3 coding DNA: TGTGCCAGCAGCCAAGATCAGGAGGGGAGGTCTAGATCACCCCTCCACTTT. This sequence encodes CASSQDQEGRSRSPLHF.

This chain connects TRBV24-1 to TRBJ1-1; D possibly corresponds to TRBD1 (6 bases). Trimming cost V 6 bases and J 0 bases, with 10 bases left between them. Looked up from germline, CDR1 is KGHDR and CDR2 is SFDVKD. CDR3 length equals 14 residues. The CDR3 bases are TGTGCCACCAGTAAGGACAGCATGAACACTGAAGCTTTCTTT. Protein product: CATSKDSMNTEAFF.